This T cell receptor beta chain was recorded in a study of EBV T-cell therapy then PD-1 blockade in nasopharyngeal carcinoma. Using immunoSEQ multiplex PCR, the repertoire was profiled, and TCRdb retains in-frame clones only, with some absent. The sample lists around 19,000 clones; 65% to 85% were seen once. This CDR3 spans 11 amino acids. V lost 3 bases to trimming and J lost 1 base, with 3 bases between them. Germline loops: CDR1 SQVTM, CDR2 ANQGSEA. Treatment indicated: AdE1-LMPpoly-expanded autologous EBV-specific T-cell therapy followed by anti-PD-1 nivolumab. As regards this clone: As yet, its antigen is unknown.

The gene calls are TRBV29-1 and TRBJ2-5; no clear D. The sample in question was CD8+ T cells from blood, obtained at day 0 from a patient whose treatment included autologous EBV-specific T cells and nivolumab. The clonotype was recovered from a man in his forties or fifties with nasopharyngeal carcinoma. The CDR3 region is CSVEVQETQYF. The CDR3 DNA follows: TGCAGCGTTGAGGTCCAAGAGACCCAGTACTTC.